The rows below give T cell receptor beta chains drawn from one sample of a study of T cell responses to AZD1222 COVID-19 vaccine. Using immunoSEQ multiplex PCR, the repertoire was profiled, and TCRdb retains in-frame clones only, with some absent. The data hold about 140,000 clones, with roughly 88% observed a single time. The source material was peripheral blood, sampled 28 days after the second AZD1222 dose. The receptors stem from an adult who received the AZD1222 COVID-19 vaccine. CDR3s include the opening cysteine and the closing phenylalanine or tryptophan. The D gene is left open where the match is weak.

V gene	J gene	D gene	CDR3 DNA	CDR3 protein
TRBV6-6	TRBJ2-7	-	TGTGCCAGCAGTCCCCGGGCCTCAGGGCAGTACTTC	CASSPRASGQYF
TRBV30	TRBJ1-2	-	TGTGCCTGGAGTGTACAGGCCCCCGGAGGCTACACCTTC	CAWSVQAPGGYTF
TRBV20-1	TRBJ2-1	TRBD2	TGCAGTGCTAGTCCCGCTAGCGGGAGGATCTACAATGAGCAGTTCTTC	CSASPASGRIYNEQFF
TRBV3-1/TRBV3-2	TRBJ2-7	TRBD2	TGTGCCAGCAGCCCGGGGAGGGTAGGCGAGCAGTACTTC	CASSPGRVGEQYF
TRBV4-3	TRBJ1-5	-	TGCGCCAGCAGCCAAGGCAGCAGCAGCAATCAGCCCCAGCATTTT	CASSQGSSSNQPQHF
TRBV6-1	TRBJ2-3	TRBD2	TGTGCCAGCAGTGAAGCCGTGGCGGGAGGGCTGTATACGCAGTATTTT	CASSEAVAGGLYTQYF
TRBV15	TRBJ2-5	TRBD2	TGTGCCACCAGCAGAGGGGTCAGCGGGAGGGAGACCCAGTACTTC	CATSRGVSGRETQYF
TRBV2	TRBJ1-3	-	TGTGCCTACCGGGCAGGGGAATTGGACACCATATATTTT	CAYRAGELDTIYF
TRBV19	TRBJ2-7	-	TGTGCCAGCAAGAATTACTACGAGCAGTACTTC	CASKNYYEQYF
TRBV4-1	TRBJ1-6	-	TGCGCCAGCAGCCAAGATTACCAGTTTTCACCCCTCCACTTT	CASSQDYQFSPLHF
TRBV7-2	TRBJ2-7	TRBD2	TGTGCCAGCAGCTTATCGGGACTAGCTGCCTACGAGCAGTACTTC	CASSLSGLAAYEQYF
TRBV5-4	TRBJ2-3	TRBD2	TGTGCCAGCAGCTTAGCGGGAGCTAGCACAGATACGCAGTATTTT	CASSLAGASTDTQYF